This TCR beta chain derives from a study of T cell repertoires in ileal Crohn's disease. The V and J ends lost 3 bases and 6 bases, in that order; junction bases with no gene match: 4. Germline values: CDR1 KGHSH, CDR2 LQKENI. The CDR3 loop spans 16 amino acids. This clone has a single count. TCRdb's table, derived via immunoSEQ multiplex PCR, lists solely in-frame clones and lacks some. The sample includes about 15,000 clones, roughly 78% of them seen just once. This TCR was sampled from an adult with Crohn's disease. The rearrangement uses TRBV18 and TRBJ2-1, with 14 bases matching TRBD2. The specimen sequenced was ileal tissue. The CDR3 spells CASSPTSGGVSNEQFF. The CDR3 bases are TGTGCCAGCTCACCGACTAGCGGGGGGGTGAGCAATGAGCAGTTCTTC.